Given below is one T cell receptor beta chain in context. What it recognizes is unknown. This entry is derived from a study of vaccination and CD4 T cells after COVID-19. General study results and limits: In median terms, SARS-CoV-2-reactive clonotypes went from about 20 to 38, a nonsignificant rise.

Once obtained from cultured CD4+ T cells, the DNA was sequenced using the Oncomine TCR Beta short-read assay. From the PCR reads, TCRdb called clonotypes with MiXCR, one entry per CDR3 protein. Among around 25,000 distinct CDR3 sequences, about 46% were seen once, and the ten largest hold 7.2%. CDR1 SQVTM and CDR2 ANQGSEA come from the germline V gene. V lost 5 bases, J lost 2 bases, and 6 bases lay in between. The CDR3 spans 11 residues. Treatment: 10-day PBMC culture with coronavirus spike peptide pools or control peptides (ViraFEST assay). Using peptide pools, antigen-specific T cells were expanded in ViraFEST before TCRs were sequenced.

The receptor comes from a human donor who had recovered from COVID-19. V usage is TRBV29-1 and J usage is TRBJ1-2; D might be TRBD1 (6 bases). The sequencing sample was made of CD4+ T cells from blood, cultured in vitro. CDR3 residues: CSVRGNYGYTF. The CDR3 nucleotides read TGCAGCGTTAGGGGGAACTATGGCTACACCTTC.